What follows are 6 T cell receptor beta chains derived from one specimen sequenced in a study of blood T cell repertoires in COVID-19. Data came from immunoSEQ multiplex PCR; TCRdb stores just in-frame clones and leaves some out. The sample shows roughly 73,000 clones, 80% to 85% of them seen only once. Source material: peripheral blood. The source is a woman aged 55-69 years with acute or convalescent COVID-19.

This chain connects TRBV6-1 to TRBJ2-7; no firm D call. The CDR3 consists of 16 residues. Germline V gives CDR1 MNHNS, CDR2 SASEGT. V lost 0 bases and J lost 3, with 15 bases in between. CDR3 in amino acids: CASSEAGQAGLYEQYF. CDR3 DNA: TGTGCCAGCAGTGAAGCTGGGCAGGCCGGTCTCTACGAGCAGTACTTC.

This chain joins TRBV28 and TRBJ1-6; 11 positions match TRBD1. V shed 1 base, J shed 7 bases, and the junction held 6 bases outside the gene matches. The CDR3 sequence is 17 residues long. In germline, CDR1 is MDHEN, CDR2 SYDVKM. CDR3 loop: CASSLFGQGASNSPLHF. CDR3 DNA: TGTGCCAGCAGTTTATTTGGACAGGGGGCGTCGAATTCACCCCTCCACTTT.

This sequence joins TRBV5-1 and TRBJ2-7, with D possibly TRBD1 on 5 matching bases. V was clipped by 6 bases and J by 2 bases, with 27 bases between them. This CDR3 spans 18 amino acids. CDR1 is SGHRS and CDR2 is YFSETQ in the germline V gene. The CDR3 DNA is TGCGCCAGCACGCCCCTGCGAGACAGTCTGTCAGGGACCTACGAGCAGTACTTC. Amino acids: CASTPLRDSLSGTYEQYF.

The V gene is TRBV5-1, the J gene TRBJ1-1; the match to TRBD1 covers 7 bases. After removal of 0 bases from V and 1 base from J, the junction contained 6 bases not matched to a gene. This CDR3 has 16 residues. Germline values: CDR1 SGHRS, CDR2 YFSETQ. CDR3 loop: CASSLETGQRNTEAFF. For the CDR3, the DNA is TGCGCCAGCAGCTTGGAAACGGGACAGAGGAACACTGAAGCTTTCTTT.

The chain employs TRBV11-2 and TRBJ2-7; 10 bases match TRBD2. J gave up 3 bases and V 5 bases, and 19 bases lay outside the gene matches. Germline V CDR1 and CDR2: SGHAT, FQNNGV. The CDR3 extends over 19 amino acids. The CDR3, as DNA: TGTGCCAGCAGCATCCGCAGCGGGAGGGCTCGAGGAGGTTTCTACGAGCAGTACTTC. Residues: CASSIRSGRARGGFYEQYF.

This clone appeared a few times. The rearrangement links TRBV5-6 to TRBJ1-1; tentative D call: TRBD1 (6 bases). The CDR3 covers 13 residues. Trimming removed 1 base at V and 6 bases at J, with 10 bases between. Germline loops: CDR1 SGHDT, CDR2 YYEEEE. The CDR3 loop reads CASSLYYRAEAFF. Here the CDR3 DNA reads TGTGCCAGCAGCTTGTATTACAGGGCTGAAGCTTTCTTT.